The present TCR beta chain was sequenced within a study of blood T cell repertoires in COVID-19. TCRdb keeps only in-frame clones here, not all; method: immunoSEQ multiplex PCR. The sample records over 100,000 clones, approximately 84% being singletons. The specimen sequenced was peripheral blood. The receptor comes from a man aged 35-49 years with active or convalescent COVID-19.

DNA for the CDR3: TGTGCCAGCAGCCCCACTTGGGCGGGGGGGCATCATGAGCAGTTCTTC. Translating it yields CASSPTWAGGHHEQFF. The chain links TRBV11-3 to TRBJ2-1, with 9 bases matching TRBD2. The CDR3 runs to 16 residues. With V trimmed by 5 bases and J by 8 bases, 13 bases remained unmatched. Per germline, CDR1 SGHNT and CDR2 YENEEA.